This T cell receptor (beta chain) derives from a study of T cell repertoires in cytomegalovirus infection. Study-level information: Selection of CMV epitopes for the study included recently identified HLA-C-restricted and well-studied HLA-B-restricted ones. Public signatures in TCR beta pointed to CMV infection and matching HLA type. The study's findings and limits: The cumulative frequency of public TCR beta families distinguished individuals who carried CMV together with the relevant HLA. The ex vivo response was dominated by HLA-C-restricted CMV-specific TCR beta clonotypes.

Using its own MiXCR run on the reads, TCRdb lists one record per CDR3 protein. The table includes around 800,000 distinct CDR3 sequences, roughly 33% detected once. A note on this clonotype: Its matching antigen is unknown.

The CDR3 runs to 14 residues. The V gene end was trimmed by 2 bases and the J gene end by 8 bases; junction bases not matched to a gene: 8. In germline, CDR1 is MNHNY, CDR2 SVGAGI (reference sequence). This sequence was found in a human donor in good health (CMV status not recorded). Some clones in this sample may be carry-over from other donors' samples. The V gene is TRBV6-6, the J gene TRBJ1-1; 7 bases fit TRBD1. Specimen: cultured CD8+ T cells from PBMCs, collected from culture after CMV antigen stimulation. CDR3 protein: CASSYVKGQTEAFF. The CDR3 nucleotides are TGTGCCAGCAGTTACGTCAAGGGACAGACAGAAGCTTTCTTT.